Listed below are T cell receptor beta chains from one sample, sequenced in a study of shared clonotypes between healthy human individuals. Sequencing used immunoSEQ multiplex PCR; TCRdb keeps in-frame clones, though not all of them. The top ten clones hold approximately 0.13% of a sample with some 2 million clones, roughly 95% of them seen once. Sequencing was done on a sample of naive CD4+ T cells sorted from blood. Source of these receptors: a man aged 18 to 29 in good health. Both conserved end residues are part of each CDR3. Each record gives: clone size, V gene, D gene, J gene, CDR3 DNA, CDR3 protein. A D gene is named only where the DNA matches it firmly. For some rows the clone size is stated as once, few or many, or as a class when expanded; others skip it.

abundance: NA; v_gene: TRBV5-1; d_gene: NA; j_gene: TRBJ1-5; CDR3nt: TGCGCCAGCAGCTTGGACGGGTTTGCGGGCCAGCCCCAGCATTTT; CDR3aa: CASSLDGFAGQPQHF
abundance: once; v_gene: TRBV5-1; d_gene: NA; j_gene: TRBJ2-4; CDR3nt: TGCGCCAGCAGCTTAGCAGGGCCGAGCAAAAACATTCAGTACTTC; CDR3aa: CASSLAGPSKNIQYF
abundance: NA; v_gene: TRBV29-1; d_gene: NA; j_gene: TRBJ2-3; CDR3nt: TGCAGCGTTGAGCGAACTAGCACAGATACGCAGTATTTT; CDR3aa: CSVERTSTDTQYF
abundance: NA; v_gene: TRBV12-5; d_gene: NA; j_gene: TRBJ1-1; CDR3nt: TGTGCTAGTTCCTTCCCTCCATCTGAAGCTTTCTTT; CDR3aa: CASSFPPSEAFF
abundance: NA; v_gene: TRBV7-2; d_gene: NA; j_gene: TRBJ1-1; CDR3nt: TGTGCCAGCAGCCAACCCGTATTAAACACTGAAGCTTTCTTT; CDR3aa: CASSQPVLNTEAFF
abundance: NA; v_gene: TRBV30; d_gene: NA; j_gene: TRBJ1-6; CDR3nt: TGTGCCTGGAGTCCGCGCCACGGAGACTCACCCCTCCACTTT; CDR3aa: CAWSPRHGDSPLHF
abundance: once; v_gene: TRBV5-1; d_gene: NA; j_gene: TRBJ1-2; CDR3nt: TGCGCCAGCAGCTTGGAGTTGGGGAACTATGGCTACACCTTC; CDR3aa: CASSLELGNYGYTF
abundance: NA; v_gene: TRBV10-2; d_gene: TRBD2; j_gene: TRBJ2-7; CDR3nt: TGCGCCAGCAGCTATCTAGCGGAAGAGCAGTACTTC; CDR3aa: CASSYLAEEQYF
abundance: NA; v_gene: TRBV7-9; d_gene: NA; j_gene: TRBJ1-1; CDR3nt: TGTGCCAGCAGCGATAGAGGACAAGGGGACGAAAAGAGTCGAGCTTTCTTT; CDR3aa: CASSDRGQGDEKSRAFF
abundance: NA; v_gene: TRBV5-1; d_gene: NA; j_gene: TRBJ2-5; CDR3nt: TGCGCCAGCAGCGATCTGGACGATCGGTGGGAGACCCAGTACTTC; CDR3aa: CASSDLDDRWETQYF
abundance: NA; v_gene: TRBV7-2; d_gene: TRBD1; j_gene: TRBJ1-2; CDR3nt: TGTGCCAGCAGCCCAGGGGGTTACTATGGCTACACCTTC; CDR3aa: CASSPGGYYGYTF
abundance: NA; v_gene: TRBV13; d_gene: NA; j_gene: TRBJ2-7; CDR3nt: TGTGCCAGCAGCTCCTCCCCCGAAAGAAAGGTAAACTACGAGCAGTACTTC; CDR3aa: CASSSSPERKVNYEQYF
abundance: NA; v_gene: TRBV28; d_gene: TRBD1; j_gene: TRBJ1-1; CDR3nt: TGTGCCAGCACCCGCCGGCAGGGGGCGGCTGCTTTCTTT; CDR3aa: CASTRRQGAAAFF
abundance: NA; v_gene: TRBV7-9; d_gene: NA; j_gene: TRBJ1-6; CDR3nt: TGTGCCAGCAGCTCAGAAGGGGGGCTGGCTTCACCCCTCCACTTT; CDR3aa: CASSSEGGLASPLHF
abundance: NA; v_gene: TRBV9; d_gene: TRBD1; j_gene: TRBJ1-5; CDR3nt: TGTGCCAGCGGAAAGACAGGGGGTCAGCCCCAGCATTTT; CDR3aa: CASGKTGGQPQHF
abundance: NA; v_gene: TRBV10-2; d_gene: NA; j_gene: TRBJ1-6; CDR3nt: TGCGCCAGCAGTGAGATGACACAGGTCAGGGGACCCCTCCACTTT; CDR3aa: CASSEMTQVRGPLHF
abundance: NA; v_gene: TRBV19; d_gene: NA; j_gene: TRBJ1-2; CDR3nt: TGTGCCAGTAGTATAAAGGGCACTAACTATGGCTACACCTTC; CDR3aa: CASSIKGTNYGYTF
abundance: NA; v_gene: TRBV6-6; d_gene: NA; j_gene: TRBJ1-6; CDR3nt: TGTGCCAGCACAAGGCTCAAAAATTCACCCCTCCACTTT; CDR3aa: CASTRLKNSPLHF
abundance: NA; v_gene: TRBV7-9; d_gene: TRBD2; j_gene: TRBJ2-3; CDR3nt: TGTGCCAGCAGCTCGTTAAGCGGGAGGGGAACAGATACGCAGTATTTT; CDR3aa: CASSSLSGRGTDTQYF
abundance: once; v_gene: TRBV28; d_gene: NA; j_gene: TRBJ1-5; CDR3nt: TGTGCCAGCAGTTTGCTCCAAAGCAATCAGCCCCAGCATTTT; CDR3aa: CASSLLQSNQPQHF
abundance: NA; v_gene: TRBV15; d_gene: NA; j_gene: TRBJ1-5; CDR3nt: TGTGCCACCAGCAGAGTTGGGTATCAGCCCCAGCATTTT; CDR3aa: CATSRVGYQPQHF
abundance: NA; v_gene: TRBV2; d_gene: NA; j_gene: TRBJ2-6; CDR3nt: TGTGCCAGTATTCAGGGGAATACTGGGGCCAACGTCCTGACTTTC; CDR3aa: CASIQGNTGANVLTF
abundance: NA; v_gene: TRBV13; d_gene: NA; j_gene: TRBJ2-7; CDR3nt: TGTGCCAGCAGCTCCAGACGGACAGGGAGGGGATACGAGCAGTACTTC; CDR3aa: CASSSRRTGRGYEQYF
abundance: NA; v_gene: TRBV4-1; d_gene: NA; j_gene: TRBJ1-1; CDR3nt: TGCGCCAGCAGCCAATTTTACCGCTCCGAAGCTTTCTTT; CDR3aa: CASSQFYRSEAFF
abundance: NA; v_gene: TRBV7-9; d_gene: NA; j_gene: TRBJ2-5; CDR3nt: TGTGCCAGCAGCCCAGACGGTCCACAAGAGACCCAGTACTTC; CDR3aa: CASSPDGPQETQYF
abundance: NA; v_gene: TRBV7-9; d_gene: NA; j_gene: TRBJ1-4; CDR3nt: TGTGCCAGCAGCTTGAGAGATGAAAAACTGTTTTTT; CDR3aa: CASSLRDEKLFF
abundance: NA; v_gene: TRBV4-3; d_gene: NA; j_gene: TRBJ1-4; CDR3nt: TGCGCCAGCAGTTACAGGGTGGCATCGGGTGAAAAACTGTTTTTT; CDR3aa: CASSYRVASGEKLFF
abundance: NA; v_gene: TRBV6-6; d_gene: NA; j_gene: TRBJ2-1; CDR3nt: TGTGCCAGCAAGTTGAGGGAATGGTGGGATGAGCAGTTCTTC; CDR3aa: CASKLREWWDEQFF
abundance: NA; v_gene: TRBV20-1; d_gene: NA; j_gene: TRBJ1-2; CDR3nt: TGCAGTGCGAACAGGGACGGCTACACCTTC; CDR3aa: CSANRDGYTF
abundance: NA; v_gene: TRBV2; d_gene: NA; j_gene: TRBJ2-7; CDR3nt: TGTGCCAGCAGGAAAGAGGGGCCCACCTACGAGCAGTACTTC; CDR3aa: CASRKEGPTYEQYF
abundance: once; v_gene: TRBV2; d_gene: TRBD1; j_gene: TRBJ1-2; CDR3nt: TGTGCCAGCAGTGGACAGGGCCTGGGCTACACCTTC; CDR3aa: CASSGQGLGYTF
abundance: NA; v_gene: TRBV6-1; d_gene: NA; j_gene: TRBJ1-2; CDR3nt: TGTGCCAGCAGTCCAGGGGCAGGGCCCCGGAGGGGCTACACCTTC; CDR3aa: CASSPGAGPRRGYTF
abundance: NA; v_gene: TRBV7-9; d_gene: TRBD1; j_gene: TRBJ1-1; CDR3nt: TGTGCCAGCAGCCCACAGACAGGGCCCGAGACTGAAGCTTTCTTT; CDR3aa: CASSPQTGPETEAFF
abundance: NA; v_gene: TRBV5-1; d_gene: NA; j_gene: TRBJ1-1; CDR3nt: TGCGCCAGCAGCTTGGACGGTATCCAAGCTTTCTTT; CDR3aa: CASSLDGIQAFF
abundance: NA; v_gene: TRBV23-1; d_gene: NA; j_gene: TRBJ1-2; CDR3nt: TGCGCCAGCCCCCTCAGGGAACGGTCTGTCTATGGCTACACCTTC; CDR3aa: CASPLRERSVYGYTF
abundance: NA; v_gene: TRBV6-5; d_gene: NA; j_gene: TRBJ1-5; CDR3nt: TGTGCCAGCAGAGGGAGAAACAATCAGCCCCAGCATTTT; CDR3aa: CASRGRNNQPQHF
abundance: NA; v_gene: TRBV20-1; d_gene: NA; j_gene: TRBJ1-1; CDR3nt: TGCAGTGCTCGCAGGGACACTGAAGCTTTCTTT; CDR3aa: CSARRDTEAFF
abundance: NA; v_gene: TRBV5-1; d_gene: TRBD2; j_gene: TRBJ2-7; CDR3nt: TGCGCCAGCAGCCTAGGGACTAGCGGGGACGAGCAGTACTTC; CDR3aa: CASSLGTSGDEQYF
abundance: NA; v_gene: TRBV2; d_gene: NA; j_gene: TRBJ2-1; CDR3nt: TGTGCCAGCAGTTTCAGGACTGAGCAGTTCTTC; CDR3aa: CASSFRTEQFF
abundance: NA; v_gene: TRBV6-5; d_gene: NA; j_gene: TRBJ1-2; CDR3nt: TGTGCCAGCAGTTACGCGGAGGCCTATGGCTACACCTTC; CDR3aa: CASSYAEAYGYTF
abundance: NA; v_gene: TRBV18; d_gene: TRBD2; j_gene: TRBJ2-7; CDR3nt: TGTGCCAGCTCACAGGGACTAGCGGGACTCTCCTACGAGCAGTACTTC; CDR3aa: CASSQGLAGLSYEQYF
abundance: NA; v_gene: TRBV4-1; d_gene: NA; j_gene: TRBJ2-3; CDR3nt: TGCGCCAGCAGCCAACCCCTCACAGATACGCAGTATTTT; CDR3aa: CASSQPLTDTQYF
abundance: once; v_gene: TRBV30; d_gene: NA; j_gene: TRBJ1-1; CDR3nt: TGTGCCTGGGAAGGACAGATGAACACTGAAGCTTTCTTT; CDR3aa: CAWEGQMNTEAFF
abundance: NA; v_gene: TRBV7-9; d_gene: TRBD2; j_gene: TRBJ2-3; CDR3nt: TGTGCCAGCAGCCTAACTAGCGGGGGGGCATCTCGAACAGATACGCAGTATTTT; CDR3aa: CASSLTSGGASRTDTQYF
abundance: NA; v_gene: TRBV11-1; d_gene: TRBD2; j_gene: TRBJ2-1; CDR3nt: TGTGCCAGCAGCACCCGGACTAGCGGGGGTATGGGGTACAATGAGCAGTTCTTC; CDR3aa: CASSTRTSGGMGYNEQFF
abundance: NA; v_gene: TRBV10-3; d_gene: NA; j_gene: TRBJ1-2; CDR3nt: TGTGCCATCAGTGAGTCGCCCAGGGTTGGGGATGGCTACACCTTC; CDR3aa: CAISESPRVGDGYTF
abundance: once; v_gene: TRBV7-2; d_gene: NA; j_gene: TRBJ2-7; CDR3nt: TGTGCCAGCAGCTCACCCGCCTACGAGCAGTACTTC; CDR3aa: CASSSPAYEQYF
abundance: NA; v_gene: TRBV7-9; d_gene: NA; j_gene: TRBJ2-7; CDR3nt: TGTGCCAGCAGCTTAGCGAGGGGGTATAACTACGAGCAGTACTTC; CDR3aa: CASSLARGYNYEQYF
abundance: NA; v_gene: TRBV30; d_gene: TRBD1; j_gene: TRBJ2-1; CDR3nt: TGTGCCTGGACCAAAGACAGGGGAACGTTTGAGCAGTTCTTC; CDR3aa: CAWTKDRGTFEQFF
abundance: NA; v_gene: TRBV5-1; d_gene: NA; j_gene: TRBJ2-3; CDR3nt: TGCGCCAGCAGCACGACCCAGGGTGGGGGCACAGATACGCAGTATTTT; CDR3aa: CASSTTQGGGTDTQYF
abundance: NA; v_gene: TRBV5-1; d_gene: NA; j_gene: TRBJ1-2; CDR3nt: TGCGCCAGCAGCTTCGGAATCGGCTACACCTTC; CDR3aa: CASSFGIGYTF